This is a list of T cell receptor beta chains from one sample in a study of blood T cell repertoires in COVID-19. Data came from immunoSEQ multiplex PCR; TCRdb stores just in-frame clones and leaves some out. The data contain about 70,000 clones, around nine tenths of them singletons. The sequencing sample was made of peripheral blood. The receptors shown here come from an elderly woman with active or convalescent COVID-19. The CDR3 runs from the conserved cysteine through the conserved F or W. Fields, in order: J gene, clone size, D gene, V gene, CDR3 protein, CDR3 DNA. A D gene is named only where the DNA matches it firmly. Clone size, where shown, is once, few, many, or a class for clones that have expanded.

>TRBJ1-2|NA|TRBD1|TRBV27
CASSDRGAYGYTF
TGTGCCAGCTCGGACAGGGGAGCCTATGGCTACACCTTC
>TRBJ1-3|NA|TRBD1|TRBV24-1
CATSDGTGVGNTIYF
TGTGCCACCAGTGATGGGACAGGGGTTGGAAACACCATATATTTT
>TRBJ1-1|NA|NA|TRBV28
CASSANAVLNTEAFF
TGTGCCAGCAGTGCAAACGCGGTTCTGAACACTGAAGCTTTCTTT
>TRBJ1-6|NA|TRBD1|TRBV4-1
CASSLRDRDNSPLHF
TGCGCCAGCAGCCTTCGGGACAGGGATAATTCACCCCTCCACTTT
>TRBJ2-2|NA|TRBD1|TRBV6-2/TRBV6-3
CASSSYGQGKPGELFF
TGTGCCAGCAGTTCCTATGGACAGGGGAAACCCGGGGAGCTGTTTTTT
>TRBJ2-7|NA|NA|TRBV11-2
CASSNEGYEQYF
TGTGCCAGCAGCAACGAGGGTTACGAGCAGTACTTC
>TRBJ1-3|NA|NA|TRBV30
CAWSAFSGNTIYF
TGTGCCTGGAGCGCGTTCTCGGGAAACACCATATATTTT
>TRBJ2-3|few|TRBD1|TRBV29-1
CSVDPGTASTDTQYF
TGCAGCGTTGACCCCGGGACAGCTAGCACAGATACGCAGTATTTT
>TRBJ2-2|NA|NA|TRBV6-5
CASNRPNTGELFF
TGTGCCAGTAACAGACCGAACACCGGGGAGCTGTTTTTT
>TRBJ1-4|NA|TRBD1|TRBV5-1
CASRPSQGVEEKLFF
TGCGCCAGCAGACCAAGCCAGGGGGTAGAGGAAAAACTGTTTTTT
>TRBJ1-1|NA|NA|TRBV21-1
CASSKVEGRIGWFENTEAFF
TGTGCCAGCAGCAAAGTTGAGGGAAGGATTGGCTGGTTTGAGAACACTGAAGCTTTCTTT
>TRBJ2-5|NA|NA|TRBV3-1/TRBV3-2
CASSQVPGRRGETQYF
TGTGCCAGCAGCCAAGTTCCGGGTCGGAGGGGAGAGACCCAGTACTTC
>TRBJ1-2|NA|NA|TRBV2
CASLQIWEYGYTF
TGTGCCAGCCTTCAAATTTGGGAGTACGGCTACACCTTC
>TRBJ1-1|NA|TRBD1|TRBV4-1
CASSQGQGLNTEAFF
TGCGCCAGCAGCCAGGGACAGGGTTTGAACACTGAAGCTTTCTTT
>TRBJ2-7|NA|NA|TRBV2
CASSLTSSYEQYF
TGTGCCAGCAGTTTGACTAGCTCCTACGAGCAGTACTTC